The clone carrying this T cell receptor (beta chain) was picked up many times. Its specificity is unknown. Trimming removed 4 bases from V and 1 base from J, with 12 bases in between. Germline V gene data show CDR1 as SGHKS and CDR2 as YYEKEE (reference sequence). The CDR3 length is 15 residues. The sample comes from a study of T-cell reconstitution after alpha-beta-depleted transplantation in children. The authors prepared the TCRbeta library with unique molecular identifiers. TCRdb recomputed calls from the PCR reads with MiXCR, one row per CDR3 protein. In the table there are under 150,000 distinct CDR3 sequences, about 9.6% of which are singletons. Overall study findings and caveats: Alpha-beta T cells about two months after transplant reportedly derived from several hundred expanded graft clones. For some patients, TCRbeta diversity was high at day 60 because of recipient T cells and thymic progenitors that survived. Newly made T cells mostly supplied T-cell counts and diversity one year after transplant.

The genes are TRBV5-5 and TRBJ2-1; no definite D call. This specimen consisted of PBMCs, mostly from graft donor cells, obtained 180 days after TCRalphabeta/CD19-depleted stem cell transplant. The receptor's source is a girl less than two years old who had a stem cell transplant for combined immunodeficiency, so the T cells may come from the graft donor. The DNA of the CDR3 is TGTGCCAGCAGCCTACAAACCATTTCCTACAATGAGCAGTTCTTC. It translates to CASSLQTISYNEQFF.